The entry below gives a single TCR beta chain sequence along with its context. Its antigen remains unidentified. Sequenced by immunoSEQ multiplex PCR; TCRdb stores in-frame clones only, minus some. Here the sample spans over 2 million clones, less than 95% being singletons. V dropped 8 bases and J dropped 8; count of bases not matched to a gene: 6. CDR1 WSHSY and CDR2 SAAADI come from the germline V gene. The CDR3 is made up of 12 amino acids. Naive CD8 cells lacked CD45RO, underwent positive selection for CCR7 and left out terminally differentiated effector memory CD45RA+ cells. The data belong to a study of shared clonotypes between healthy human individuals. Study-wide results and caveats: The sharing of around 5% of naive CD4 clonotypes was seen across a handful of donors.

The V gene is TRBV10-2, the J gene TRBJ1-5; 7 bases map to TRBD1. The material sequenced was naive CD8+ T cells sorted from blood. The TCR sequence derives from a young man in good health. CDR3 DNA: TGCGCCAGCGGACAGGTCTCAGAGCCCCAGCATTTT. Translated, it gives CASGQVSEPQHF.